This TCR beta chain appears in the sequencing data of a study of a mutant IDH1 vaccine in newly diagnosed glioma. Study overall: Once 4-6 weeks had passed after radiotherapy alone, vaccination started, or it started with temozolomide cycles. Visits designated V12 and V13 were conducted at weeks 35 and 47, respectively. Whole-study results and caveats: Of the patients, more than 80% had vaccine-induced immune responses.

The time point here: week 35, safety follow-up. Topical imiquimod accompanied each vaccine dose, which consisted of 300 ug of mutant IDH1 20-mer peptide. New WHO grade 3 or 4 astrocytomas that were IDH1-mutant and ATRX-lost had been found in donors. Profiling relied on immunoSEQ multiplex PCR, and the TCRdb table lists in-frame clones only, not all of them. The top ten clones hold about 4% of a sample with about 60,000 clones, around 80% of them seen once. V was shortened by 3 bases and J by 6 bases, with 11 bases between the two germline ends. The CDR3 length is 14 residues. CDR1 and CDR2 (germline): MGHDK, SYGVNS. To note about this clone: What it binds is not known.

The genes are TRBV25-1 and TRBJ2-2, with D tentatively TRBD1 (6 bases). Sequences were derived from PBMCs, sampled from a glioma patient whose treatment included an IDH1 peptide vaccine. The TCR sequence derives from a man aged 30 to 45 with glioma. The CDR3 bases are TGTGCCAGCAGTGACTACAGGGCCCCCGGGGAGCTGTTTTTT. Translated: CASSDYRAPGELFF.